This T cell receptor beta chain was captured in a study of T cells after posttransplantation cyclophosphamide. Produced via immunoSEQ multiplex PCR; TCRdb's table is partial and in-frame only. This table has 20,000 to 25,000 clones, 80% to 90% appearing once. Study-wide points: Later blood repertoires were often dominated by clones from the donor CD8+ memory compartment. TRB overlap between skin or GI tissue T cells and blood was limited. TRB clonality was highly associated with recipient CMV seropositivity and reactivation.

Controls had myeloablative marrow grafts with methotrexate and calcineurin inhibitor, sampled at 1 year. Turning to this clone: Its antigen is not identified.

In germline, CDR1 is KGHSH, CDR2 LQKENI. The CDR3 runs 14 residues. Between the trimmed V and J ends, which lost 4 bases and 0 bases, there was a span of 7 bases. The source is a female patient between 30 and 39 years old who received an allogeneic stem cell transplant from an unrelated donor, was CMV-positive, and had acute and chronic GVHD. The T cells may come from the graft donor. The rearrangement uses TRBV18 and TRBJ1-5, with D possibly being TRBD1 (6 bases). Source: PBMCs, taken just over 350 days after allogeneic stem cell transplant with calcineurin inhibitor and methotrexate. This chain's CDR3 is CASSRTDSNQPQHF. The CDR3, as DNA: TGTGCCAGCTCACGGACAGATAGCAATCAGCCCCAGCATTTT.